This TCR beta chain was sequenced in a study of PD-L1 blockade in urothelial cancer. Study-wide background: It was at 3 weeks (second dose) and 6 weeks after treatment start that blood was analyzed.

The method was immunoSEQ multiplex PCR; TCRdb's version includes in-frame clones alone and lacks a portion of them. Here the sample spans roughly 40,000 clones, roughly four fifths being singletons. V trimming: 1 base; J trimming: 11 bases; junction bases outside the gene matches: 13. Germline V gene sequence: CDR1 LNHDA, CDR2 SQIVND (reference sequence). CDR3 length equals 16 residues. The sequence was collected from a man between 70 and 80 years old with urothelial cancer. This sample comprised PBMCs, obtained around atezolizumab (anti-PD-L1) treatment. The gene calls are TRBV19 and TRBJ2-4, with 8 bases aligning to TRBD2. CDR3 in amino acids: CASSIVSGTYRVLQYF. The CDR3 nucleotides read TGTGCCAGTAGTATAGTTAGCGGGACCTACAGAGTCCTTCAGTACTTC.